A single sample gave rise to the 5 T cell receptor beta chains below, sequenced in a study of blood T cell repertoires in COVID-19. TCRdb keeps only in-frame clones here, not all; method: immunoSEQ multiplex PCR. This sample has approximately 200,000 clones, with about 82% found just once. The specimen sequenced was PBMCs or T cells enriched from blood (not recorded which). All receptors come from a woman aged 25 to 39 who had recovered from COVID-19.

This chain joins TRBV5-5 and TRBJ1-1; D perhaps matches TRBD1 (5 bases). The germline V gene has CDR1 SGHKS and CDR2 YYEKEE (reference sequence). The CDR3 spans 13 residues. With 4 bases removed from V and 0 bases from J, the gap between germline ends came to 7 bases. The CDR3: CASSRTLNTEAFF. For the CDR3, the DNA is TGTGCCAGCAGCCGGACATTGAACACTGAAGCTTTCTTT.

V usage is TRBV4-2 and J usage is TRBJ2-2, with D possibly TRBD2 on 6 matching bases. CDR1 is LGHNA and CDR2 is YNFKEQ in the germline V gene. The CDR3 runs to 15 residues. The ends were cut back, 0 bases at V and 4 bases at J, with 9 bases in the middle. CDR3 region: CASSQDDGGTGELFF. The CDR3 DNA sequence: TGTGCCAGCAGCCAAGATGACGGGGGCACCGGGGAGCTGTTTTTT.

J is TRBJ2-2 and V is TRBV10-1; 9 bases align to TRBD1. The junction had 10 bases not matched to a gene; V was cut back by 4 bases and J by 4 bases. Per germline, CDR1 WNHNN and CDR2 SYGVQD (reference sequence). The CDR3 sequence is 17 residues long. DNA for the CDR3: TGCGCCAGCAGTGGACCGGGACAGGGCCCCCTCACCGGGGAGCTGTTTTTT. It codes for CASSGPGQGPLTGELFF.

CDR3: CASSLEHNYGYTF. DNA for the CDR3: TGCGCCAGCAGCTTGGAACACAACTATGGCTACACCTTC. V gene TRBV5-1 combines with J gene TRBJ1-2; D unclear. CDR1 and CDR2 from the germline V gene are SGHRS and YFSETQ. V shed 0 bases and J shed 2 bases, with 5 bases lying between them. There are 13 residues in the CDR3.

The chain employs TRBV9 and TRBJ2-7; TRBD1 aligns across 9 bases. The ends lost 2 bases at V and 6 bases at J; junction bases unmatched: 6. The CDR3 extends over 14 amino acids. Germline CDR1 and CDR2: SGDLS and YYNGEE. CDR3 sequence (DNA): TGTGCCAGCAGCGTCCGGGACAGGGCCATCGAGCAGTACTTC. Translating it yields CASSVRDRAIEQYF. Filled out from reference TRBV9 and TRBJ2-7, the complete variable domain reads DSGVTQTPKHLITATGQRVTLRCSPRSGDLSVYWYQQSLDQGLQFLIQYYNGEERAKGNILERFSAQQFPDLHSELNLSSLELGDSALYFCASSVRDRAIEQYFGPGTRLTVT.